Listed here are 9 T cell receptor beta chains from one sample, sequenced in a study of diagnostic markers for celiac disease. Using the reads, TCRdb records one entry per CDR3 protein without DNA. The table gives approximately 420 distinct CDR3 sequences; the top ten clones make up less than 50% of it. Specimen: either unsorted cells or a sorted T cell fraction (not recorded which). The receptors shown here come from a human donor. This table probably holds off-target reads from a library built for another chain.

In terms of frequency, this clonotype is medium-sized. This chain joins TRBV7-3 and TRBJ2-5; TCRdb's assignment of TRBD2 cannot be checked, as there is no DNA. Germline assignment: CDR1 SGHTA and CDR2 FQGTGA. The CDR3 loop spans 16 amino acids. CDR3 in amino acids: CASSPSPNLGQETQYF. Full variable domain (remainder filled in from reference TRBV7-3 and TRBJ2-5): GAGVSQTPSNKVTEKGKYVELRCDPISGHTALYWYRQSLGQGPEFLIYFQGTGAADDSGLPNDRFFAVRPEGSVSTLKIQRTERGDSAVYLCASSPSPNLGQETQYFGPGTRLLVL.

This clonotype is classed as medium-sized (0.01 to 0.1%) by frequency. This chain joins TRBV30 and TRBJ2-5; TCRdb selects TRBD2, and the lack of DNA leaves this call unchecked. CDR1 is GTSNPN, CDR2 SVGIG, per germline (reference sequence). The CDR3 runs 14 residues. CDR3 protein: CAWSPGTSEETQYF.

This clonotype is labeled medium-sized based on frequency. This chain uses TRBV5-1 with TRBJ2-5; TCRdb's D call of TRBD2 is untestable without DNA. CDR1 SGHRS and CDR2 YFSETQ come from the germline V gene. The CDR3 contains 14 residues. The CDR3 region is CASATDPPKETQYF.

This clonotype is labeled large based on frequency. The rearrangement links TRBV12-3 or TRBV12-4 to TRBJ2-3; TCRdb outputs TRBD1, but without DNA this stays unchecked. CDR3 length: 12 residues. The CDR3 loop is CASSKGTDTQYF.

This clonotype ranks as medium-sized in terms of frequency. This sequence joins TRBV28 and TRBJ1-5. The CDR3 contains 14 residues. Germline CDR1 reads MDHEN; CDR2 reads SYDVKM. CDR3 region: CASSLWGEGQPQHF.

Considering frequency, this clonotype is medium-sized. CDR3 protein: CSASVGSGKETQYF. The V and J genes are TRBV20-1 and TRBJ2-5. Looked up from germline, CDR1 is DFQATT and CDR2 is SNEGSKA (reference sequence). This CDR3 comprises 14 residues.

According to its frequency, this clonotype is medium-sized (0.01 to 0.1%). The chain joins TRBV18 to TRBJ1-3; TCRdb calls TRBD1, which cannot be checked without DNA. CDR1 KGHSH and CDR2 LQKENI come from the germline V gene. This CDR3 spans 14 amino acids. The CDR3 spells CASSPTGTGNTIYF.

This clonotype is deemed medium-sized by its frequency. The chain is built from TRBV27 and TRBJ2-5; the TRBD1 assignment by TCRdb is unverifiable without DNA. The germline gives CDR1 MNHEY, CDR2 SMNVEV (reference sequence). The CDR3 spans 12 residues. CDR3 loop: CASSGREETQYF.

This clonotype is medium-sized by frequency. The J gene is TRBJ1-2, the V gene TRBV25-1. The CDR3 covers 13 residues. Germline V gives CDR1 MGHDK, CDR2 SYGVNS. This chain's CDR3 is CASSESLYKGYTF.